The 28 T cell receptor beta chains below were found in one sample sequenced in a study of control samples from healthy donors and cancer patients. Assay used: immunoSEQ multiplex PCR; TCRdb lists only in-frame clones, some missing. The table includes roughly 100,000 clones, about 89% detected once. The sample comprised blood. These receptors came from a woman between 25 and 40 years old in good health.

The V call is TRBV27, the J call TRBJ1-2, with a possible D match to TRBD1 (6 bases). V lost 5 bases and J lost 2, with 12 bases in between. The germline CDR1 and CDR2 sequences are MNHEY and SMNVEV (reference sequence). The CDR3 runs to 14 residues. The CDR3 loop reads CASSIGRGNYGYTF. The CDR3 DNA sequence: TGTGCCAGCAGTATTGGGAGGGGGAACTATGGCTACACCTTC.

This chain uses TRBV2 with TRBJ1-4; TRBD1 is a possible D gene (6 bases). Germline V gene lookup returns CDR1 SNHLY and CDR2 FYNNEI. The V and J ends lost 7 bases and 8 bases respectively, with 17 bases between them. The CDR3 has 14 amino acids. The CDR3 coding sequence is TGTGCCAGCACTCGCGGGGGGGCAGGGGAAAAACTGTTTTTT. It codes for CASTRGGAGEKLFF.

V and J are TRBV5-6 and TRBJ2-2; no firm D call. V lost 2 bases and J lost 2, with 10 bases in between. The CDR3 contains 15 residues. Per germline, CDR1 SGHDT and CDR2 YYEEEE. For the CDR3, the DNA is TGTGCCAGCAGCTTCCTTGGCGAAAACACCGGGGAGCTGTTTTTT. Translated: CASSFLGENTGELFF.

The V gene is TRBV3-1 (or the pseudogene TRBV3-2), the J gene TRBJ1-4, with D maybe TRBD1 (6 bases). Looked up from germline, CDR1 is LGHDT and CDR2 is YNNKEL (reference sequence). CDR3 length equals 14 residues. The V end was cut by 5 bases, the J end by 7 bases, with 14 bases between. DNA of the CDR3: TGTGCCAGCAGCTCACAGGGCCCCAGTGAAAAACTGTTTTTT. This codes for CASSSQGPSEKLFF.

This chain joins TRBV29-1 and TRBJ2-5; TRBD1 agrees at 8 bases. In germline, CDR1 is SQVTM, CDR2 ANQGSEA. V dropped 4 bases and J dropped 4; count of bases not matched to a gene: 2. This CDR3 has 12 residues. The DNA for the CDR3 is TGCAGCGTTGGGGACAGGATAGAGACCCAGTACTTC. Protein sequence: CSVGDRIETQYF.

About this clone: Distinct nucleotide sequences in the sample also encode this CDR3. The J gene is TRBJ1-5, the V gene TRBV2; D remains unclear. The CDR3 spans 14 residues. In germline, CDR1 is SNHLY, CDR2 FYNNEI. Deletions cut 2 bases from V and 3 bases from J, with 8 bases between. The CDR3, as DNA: TGTGCCAGCAGTGAAAGGCGTTCCAATCAGCCCCAGCATTTT. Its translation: CASSERRSNQPQHF.

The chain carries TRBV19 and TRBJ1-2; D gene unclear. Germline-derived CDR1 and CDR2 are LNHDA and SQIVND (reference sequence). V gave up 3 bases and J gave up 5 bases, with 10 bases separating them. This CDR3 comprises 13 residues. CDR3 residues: CASSIKTVYGYTF. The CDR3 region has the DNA TGTGCCAGTAGTATTAAGACGGTTTATGGCTACACCTTC.

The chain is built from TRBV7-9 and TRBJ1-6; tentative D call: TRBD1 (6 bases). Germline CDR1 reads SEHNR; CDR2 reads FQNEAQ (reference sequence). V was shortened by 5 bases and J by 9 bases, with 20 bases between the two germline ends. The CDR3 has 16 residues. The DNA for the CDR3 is TGTGCCAGCAGCCCGGGGACACTGCTGAACGGTTCACCCCTCCACTTT. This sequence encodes CASSPGTLLNGSPLHF. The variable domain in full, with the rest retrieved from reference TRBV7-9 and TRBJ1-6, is DTGVSQNPRHKITKRGQNVTFRCDPISEHNRLYWYRQTLGQGPEFLTYFQNEAQLEKSRLLSDRFSAERPKGSFSTLEIQRTEQGDSAMYLCASSPGTLLNGSPLHFGNGTRLTVT.

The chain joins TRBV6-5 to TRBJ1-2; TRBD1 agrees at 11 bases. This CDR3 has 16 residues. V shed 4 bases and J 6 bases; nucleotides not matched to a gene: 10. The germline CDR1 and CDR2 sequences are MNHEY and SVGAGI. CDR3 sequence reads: CASSLGQGALRDGYTF. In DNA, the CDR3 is TGTGCCAGCAGTTTAGGACAGGGGGCATTACGGGATGGCTACACCTTC.

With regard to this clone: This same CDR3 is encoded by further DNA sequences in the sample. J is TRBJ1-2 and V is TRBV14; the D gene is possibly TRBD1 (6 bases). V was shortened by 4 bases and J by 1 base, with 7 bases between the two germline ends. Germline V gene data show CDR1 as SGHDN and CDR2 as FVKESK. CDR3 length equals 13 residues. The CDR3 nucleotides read TGTGCCAGCAGCCCGGACAGTAACTATGGCTACACCTTC. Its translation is CASSPDSNYGYTF. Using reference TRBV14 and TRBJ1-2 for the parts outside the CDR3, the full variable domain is EAGVTQFPSHSVIEKGQTVTLRCDPISGHDNLYWYRRVMGKEIKFLLHFVKESKQDESGMPNNRFLAERTGGTYSTLKVQPAELEDSGVYFCASSPDSNYGYTFGSGTRLTVV.

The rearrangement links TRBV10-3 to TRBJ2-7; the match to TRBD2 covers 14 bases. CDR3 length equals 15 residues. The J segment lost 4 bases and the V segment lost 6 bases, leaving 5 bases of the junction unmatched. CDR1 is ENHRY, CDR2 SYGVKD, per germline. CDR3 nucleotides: TGTGCCATCAGCCGACTAGCGGGAGGGGGGTACGAGCAGTACTTC. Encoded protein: CAISRLAGGGYEQYF.

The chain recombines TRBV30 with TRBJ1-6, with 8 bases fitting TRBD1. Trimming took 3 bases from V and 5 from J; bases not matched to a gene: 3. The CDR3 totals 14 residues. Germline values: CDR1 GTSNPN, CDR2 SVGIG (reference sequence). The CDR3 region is CAWRRTGNNSPLHF. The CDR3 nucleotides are TGTGCCTGGAGAAGGACAGGGAATAATTCACCCCTCCACTTT.

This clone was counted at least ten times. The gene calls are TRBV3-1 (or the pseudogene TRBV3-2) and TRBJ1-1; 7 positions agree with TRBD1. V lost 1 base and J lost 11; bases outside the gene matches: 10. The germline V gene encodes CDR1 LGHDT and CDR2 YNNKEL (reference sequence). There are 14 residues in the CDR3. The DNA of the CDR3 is TGTGCCAGCAGCCAAGTGGATCAGACAGGGATCGCTTTCTTT. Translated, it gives CASSQVDQTGIAFF.

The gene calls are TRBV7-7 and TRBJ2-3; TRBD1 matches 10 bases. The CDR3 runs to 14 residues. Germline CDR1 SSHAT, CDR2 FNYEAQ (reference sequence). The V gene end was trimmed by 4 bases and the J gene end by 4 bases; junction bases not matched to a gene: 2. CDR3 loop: CASSSGTGADTQYF. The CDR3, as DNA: TGTGCCAGCAGCTCCGGGACAGGGGCAGATACGCAGTATTTT.

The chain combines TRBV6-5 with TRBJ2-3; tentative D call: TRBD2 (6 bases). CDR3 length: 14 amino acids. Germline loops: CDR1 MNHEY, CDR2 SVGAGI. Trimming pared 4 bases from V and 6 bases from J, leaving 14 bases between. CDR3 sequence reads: CASSFRAGGDTQYF. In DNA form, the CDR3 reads TGTGCCAGCAGTTTTCGAGCGGGCGGGGATACGCAGTATTTT.

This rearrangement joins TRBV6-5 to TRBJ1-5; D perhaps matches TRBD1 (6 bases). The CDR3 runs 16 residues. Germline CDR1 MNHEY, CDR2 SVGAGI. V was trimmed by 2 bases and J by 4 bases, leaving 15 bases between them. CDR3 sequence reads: CASSYTRTEINQPQHF. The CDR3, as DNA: TGTGCCAGCAGTTACACACGGACAGAAATTAATCAGCCCCAGCATTTT.

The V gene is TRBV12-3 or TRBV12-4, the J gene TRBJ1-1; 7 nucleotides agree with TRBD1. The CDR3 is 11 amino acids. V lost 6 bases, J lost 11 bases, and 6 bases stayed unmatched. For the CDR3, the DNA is TGTGCCAGCAGGACACAGGGGATTGCTTTCTTT. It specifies CASRTQGIAFF.

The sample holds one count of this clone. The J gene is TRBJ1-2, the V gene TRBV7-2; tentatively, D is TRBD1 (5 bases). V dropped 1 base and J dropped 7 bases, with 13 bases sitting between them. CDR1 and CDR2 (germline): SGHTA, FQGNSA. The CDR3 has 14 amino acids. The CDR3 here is CASSLDGGLGGYTF. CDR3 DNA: TGTGCCAGCAGCTTAGATGGGGGTTTGGGTGGCTACACCTTC.

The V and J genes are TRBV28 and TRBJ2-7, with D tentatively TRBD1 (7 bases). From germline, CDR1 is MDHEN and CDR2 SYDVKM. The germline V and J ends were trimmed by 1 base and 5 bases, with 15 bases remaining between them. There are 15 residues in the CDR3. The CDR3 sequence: CASSLFQGGGDEQYF. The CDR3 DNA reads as TGTGCCAGCAGTTTATTTCAGGGGGGCGGGGACGAGCAGTACTTC.

The CDR3 bases are TGTGCCAGCAGTGATGGATATTCACCCCTCCACTTT. Its protein product is CASSDGYSPLHF. The V gene is TRBV6-4, the J gene TRBJ1-6; D unresolved. CDR1 and CDR2 (germline): MRHNA, SNTAGT. The CDR3 consists of 12 residues. Between the trimmed V and J ends, which lost 3 bases and 8 bases, there was a span of 5 bases.

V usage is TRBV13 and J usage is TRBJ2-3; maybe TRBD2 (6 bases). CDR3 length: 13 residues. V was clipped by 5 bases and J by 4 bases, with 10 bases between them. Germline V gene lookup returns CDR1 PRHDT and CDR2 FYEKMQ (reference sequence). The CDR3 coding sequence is TGTGCCAGCAGCGGGAGGATCGCAGATACGCAGTATTTT. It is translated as CASSGRIADTQYF.

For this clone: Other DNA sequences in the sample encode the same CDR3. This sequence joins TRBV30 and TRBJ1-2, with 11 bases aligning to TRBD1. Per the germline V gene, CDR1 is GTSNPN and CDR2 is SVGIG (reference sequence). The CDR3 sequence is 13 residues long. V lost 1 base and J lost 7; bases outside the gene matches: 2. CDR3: CAWSGGQGGGYTF. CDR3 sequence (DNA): TGTGCCTGGAGTGGGGGACAGGGGGGTGGCTACACCTTC.

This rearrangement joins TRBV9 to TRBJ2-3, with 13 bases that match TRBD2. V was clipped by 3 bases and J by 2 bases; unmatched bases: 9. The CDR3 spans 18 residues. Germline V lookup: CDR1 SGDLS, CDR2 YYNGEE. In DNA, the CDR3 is TGTGCCAGCAGCGCCGGGACTAGCGGGACGATCTACACAGATACGCAGTATTTT. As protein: CASSAGTSGTIYTDTQYF.

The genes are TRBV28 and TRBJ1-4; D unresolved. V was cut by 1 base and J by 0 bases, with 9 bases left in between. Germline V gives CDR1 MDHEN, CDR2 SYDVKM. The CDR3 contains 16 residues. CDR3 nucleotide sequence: TGTGCCAGCAGTTTATACCCGGGAGCAACTAATGAAAAACTGTTTTTT. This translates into CASSLYPGATNEKLFF.

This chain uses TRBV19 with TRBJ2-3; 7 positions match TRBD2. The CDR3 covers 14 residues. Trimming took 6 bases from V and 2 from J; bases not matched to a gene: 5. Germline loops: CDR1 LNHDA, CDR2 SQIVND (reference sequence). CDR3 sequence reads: CASSTGLYTDTQYF. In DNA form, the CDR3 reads TGTGCCAGTAGCACGGGACTATACACAGATACGCAGTATTTT.

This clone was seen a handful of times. Written as DNA, the CDR3 is TGTGCCAGCAGCTCGGGATCTGGCAATCAGCCCCAGCATTTT. Its translation is CASSSGSGNQPQHF. The gene calls are TRBV11-2 and TRBJ1-5; D call uncertain. The CDR3 consists of 14 residues. The germline V gene has CDR1 SGHAT and CDR2 FQNNGV. Trimming pared 4 bases from V and 2 bases from J, leaving 9 bases between.

CDR3 bases: TGTGCCAGCTCACCGGGGGCGGTGAACACTGAAGCTTTCTTT. This codes for CASSPGAVNTEAFF. V is TRBV18 and J is TRBJ1-1; a possible D gene is TRBD1 (6 bases). The germline V gene encodes CDR1 KGHSH and CDR2 LQKENI. The CDR3 extends over 14 amino acids. Trimming shortened V by 3 bases and J by 0 bases, and 8 bases separated the two germline ends.

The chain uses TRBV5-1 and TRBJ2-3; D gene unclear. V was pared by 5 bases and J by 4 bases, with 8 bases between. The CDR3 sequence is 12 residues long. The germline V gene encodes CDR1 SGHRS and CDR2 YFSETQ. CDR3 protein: CASRLSADTQYF. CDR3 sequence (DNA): TGCGCCAGCAGGTTGTCTGCAGATACGCAGTATTTT.